The 30 T cell receptor beta chains below come from one sample, sequenced in a study of blood T cell repertoires in COVID-19. Data came from immunoSEQ multiplex PCR; TCRdb stores just in-frame clones and leaves some out. Among around 23,000 clones listed, around nine tenths were seen once. Sample: peripheral blood. The receptors were sampled from a man in his forties or fifties with active COVID-19.

This sequence joins TRBV7-2 and TRBJ2-5, with D possibly matching TRBD1 (6 bases). The germline V gene encodes CDR1 SGHTA and CDR2 FQGNSA. With 4 bases removed from V and 2 bases from J, the gap between germline ends came to 14 bases. The CDR3 totals 15 residues. The CDR3 region is CASSSAGVWQETQYF. The CDR3 DNA reads TGTGCCAGCAGCTCGGCAGGGGTTTGGCAAGAGACCCAGTACTTC.

This clone rates as medium-sized. This rearrangement joins TRBV6-4 to TRBJ2-6; TRBD2 matches 8 bases. The CDR3 loop spans 16 amino acids. The germline V gene encodes CDR1 MRHNA and CDR2 SNTAGT. Trimming removed 0 bases from V and 3 bases from J; junction bases left unmatched: 1. CDR3 region: CASSDSSGSGANVLTF. CDR3 in DNA: TGTGCCAGCAGTGACTCGAGCGGGAGTGGGGCCAACGTCCTGACTTTC.

For the CDR3, the DNA is TGTGCCAGCTCAGGCGGCCAAACGGGATCACCCCTCCACTTT. Protein product: CASSGGQTGSPLHF. The gene calls are TRBV28 and TRBJ1-6; D gene uncertain. The CDR3 has 14 amino acids. The germline CDR1 and CDR2 sequences are MDHEN and SYDVKM. V was trimmed by 8 bases and J by 10 bases, leaving 18 bases between them.

The chain links TRBV11-2 to TRBJ2-7; 9 positions match TRBD1. The CDR3 length is 14 residues. Germline CDR1 reads SGHAT; CDR2 reads FQNNGV. V lost 3 bases and J lost 5; bases outside the gene matches: 5. This CDR3 is CASSFGTGLDEQYF. The DNA of the CDR3 is TGTGCCAGCAGCTTCGGGACAGGGCTGGACGAGCAGTACTTC.

The V call is TRBV5-4, the J call TRBJ2-7, with 7 bases aligning to TRBD1. Germline assignment: CDR1 SGHNT and CDR2 YYREEE (reference sequence). The CDR3 loop spans 14 amino acids. V was clipped by 4 bases and J by 2 bases; unmatched bases: 6. The CDR3 coding sequence is TGTGCCAGCAGCACCCGGGACAGCCCCTACGAGCAGTACTTC. Protein: CASSTRDSPYEQYF.

The chain joins TRBV7-3 to TRBJ2-3; tentatively, D is TRBD1 (5 bases). Trimming shortened V by 0 bases and J by 6 bases, and 7 bases separated the two germline ends. The CDR3 covers 13 residues. Germline V gene data show CDR1 as SGHTA and CDR2 as FQGTGA. The CDR3 protein is CASSLTGPDTQYF. The CDR3 bases are TGTGCCAGCAGCTTAACGGGGCCCGATACGCAGTATTTT.

This sequence joins TRBV21-1 and TRBJ2-2; the DNA was not compared with TRBD2, the D call given in the table. TRBV21-1 is a pseudogene segment. The CDR3 runs to 15 residues. The CDR3 loop reads CASLPPGGNTGELFF. The CDR3 region has the DNA TGTGCCAGCCTACCCCCAGGAGGGAACACCGGGGAGCTGTTTTTT.

The chain employs TRBV11-1 and TRBJ2-7; D is ambiguous. The CDR3 sequence is 14 residues long. Germline V gene sequence: CDR1 SGHAT, CDR2 FQDESV (reference sequence). V lost 3 bases and J lost 2, with 11 bases in between. CDR3: CASSFEATAYEQYF. Written as DNA, the CDR3 is TGTGCCAGCAGCTTCGAGGCTACCGCCTACGAGCAGTACTTC.

In this sample, this clone turned up a few times. The gene calls are TRBV11-3 and TRBJ1-5; perhaps TRBD1 as D (5 bases). Germline V gene sequence: CDR1 SGHNT, CDR2 YENEEA. The CDR3 has 13 residues. V was trimmed by 5 bases and J by 7 bases, leaving 12 bases between them. The CDR3 region has the DNA TGTGCCAGCAGCCCTGGGGGGTCCCAGCCCCAGCATTTT. Translation gives CASSPGGSQPQHF.

The chain couples TRBV9 to TRBJ2-5, with 9 bases matching TRBD2. Looked up from germline, CDR1 is SGDLS and CDR2 is YYNGEE. This CDR3 is 16 amino acids long. With V trimmed by 2 bases and J by 1 base, 6 bases remained unmatched. This CDR3 reads CASSVTSGGSQETQYF. The DNA for the CDR3 is TGTGCCAGCAGCGTCACAAGCGGGGGGTCCCAAGAGACCCAGTACTTC.

This chain connects TRBV5-1 to TRBJ2-5, with 12 nucleotides matching TRBD2. From germline, CDR1 is SGHRS and CDR2 YFSETQ. CDR3 length equals 15 residues. The junction had 7 bases not matched to a gene; V was cut back by 5 bases and J by 5 bases. CDR3 residues: CASSMPTSGGETQYF. The CDR3, as DNA: TGCGCCAGCAGTATGCCGACTAGCGGGGGTGAGACCCAGTACTTC.

This clone showed up just once. The V gene is TRBV27, the J gene TRBJ1-4, with TRBD1 matching over 7 bases. The CDR3 consists of 15 residues. Per germline, CDR1 MNHEY and CDR2 SMNVEV (reference sequence). Germline trimming cut 4 bases from V and 2 bases from J; bases unmatched to any gene: 4. The CDR3 sequence is CASSSHRGTNEKLFF. DNA for the CDR3: TGTGCCAGCAGTTCCCACAGGGGCACTAATGAAAAACTGTTTTTT.

This chain uses TRBV7-9 with TRBJ1-4; tentatively, D is TRBD1 (6 bases). This CDR3 is 15 amino acids long. V gave up 1 base and J gave up 7 bases, with 13 bases separating them. The germline V gene encodes CDR1 SEHNR and CDR2 FQNEAQ (reference sequence). Here the CDR3 reads CASSLVAGAGEKLFF. In nucleotides, the CDR3 is TGTGCCAGCAGCTTAGTGGCGGGGGCAGGTGAAAAACTGTTTTTT.

This chain links TRBV4-1 with TRBJ2-3; 9 bases align to TRBD1. Germline values: CDR1 MGHRA, CDR2 YSYEKL. The CDR3 runs to 17 residues. The ends lost 0 bases at V and 6 bases at J; junction bases unmatched: 10. The DNA of the CDR3 is TGCGCCAGCAGCCAAGATCCAGGGACAGGGACCTGGGATACGCAGTATTTT. Translating it yields CASSQDPGTGTWDTQYF.

The V call is TRBV4-2, the J call TRBJ2-1; 13 bases are a match to TRBD2. Germline CDR1 reads LGHNA; CDR2 reads YNFKEQ. V lost 0 bases and J lost 3; bases outside the gene matches: 2. CDR3 length equals 17 residues. The CDR3 nucleotides read TGTGCCAGCAGCCAAGACCGGACTAGCGGGGGCTACAATGAGCAGTTCTTC. It yields the protein CASSQDRTSGGYNEQFF.

This clone was counted a few times. This chain connects TRBV2 to TRBJ1-1; a possible D gene is TRBD1 (6 bases). The CDR3 length is 16 residues. The germline V gene encodes CDR1 SNHLY and CDR2 FYNNEI. V lost 4 bases to trimming and J lost 1 base, with 16 bases between them. CDR3 sequence (DNA): TGTGCCAGCAGTGGGTCAGGGACAACGAGGAACACTGAAGCTTTCTTT. This codes for CASSGSGTTRNTEAFF.

This clone occurred once. The chain couples TRBV6-5 to TRBJ1-4; 9 bases line up with TRBD1. CDR1 is MNHEY, CDR2 SVGAGI, per germline. With V trimmed by 5 bases and J by 8 bases, 9 bases remained unmatched. The CDR3 is 15 residues long. The CDR3 bases are TGTGCCAGCAGTCTAACAGGGGGCGTGTGGGAAAAACTGTTTTTT. As protein: CASSLTGGVWEKLFF.

J is TRBJ2-7 and V is TRBV5-1; tentative D call: TRBD2 (6 bases). V gave up 4 bases and J gave up 5 bases, with 25 bases separating them. Germline values: CDR1 SGHRS, CDR2 YFSETQ. The CDR3 sequence is 17 residues long. CDR3 coding DNA: TGCGCCAGCAGCCCACAAAATCGGGTAGATCGCGGGGACGAGCAGTACTTC. This gives the protein CASSPQNRVDRGDEQYF.

This clone was detected a few times. This rearrangement joins TRBV11-1 to TRBJ1-3, with D hard to call. This CDR3 is 14 amino acids long. Germline V CDR1 and CDR2: SGHAT, FQDESV (reference sequence). Trimming took off 6 bases at V and 7 bases at J, with 16 bases between the two ends. The CDR3 protein is CASRDFSSGNTIYF. The CDR3 nucleotides read TGTGCCAGCAGGGACTTTTCGAGTGGGAACACCATATATTTT.

The V call is TRBV28, the J call TRBJ2-4; no clear D. Deletions cut 6 bases from V and 9 bases from J, with 9 bases between. The CDR3 is made up of 11 amino acids. Germline V lookup: CDR1 MDHEN, CDR2 SYDVKM. The CDR3 region is CASSFGAIQYF. DNA of the CDR3: TGTGCCAGCAGCTTCGGAGCCATTCAGTACTTC.

The chain carries TRBV7-2 and TRBJ2-5; the match to TRBD1 covers 8 bases. With 4 bases clipped from V and 1 base from J, the junction kept 5 bases outside the gene matches. The length of the CDR3 is 15 residues. Germline V gene data show CDR1 as SGHTA and CDR2 as FQGNSA. CDR3 amino acids: CASSSDRAAQETQYF. The CDR3 DNA sequence: TGTGCCAGCAGCTCGGACAGGGCGGCCCAAGAGACCCAGTACTTC.

The chain carries TRBV6-2 or TRBV6-3 and TRBJ2-1, with D maybe TRBD2 (6 bases). Germline CDR1 and CDR2: MNHEY and SVGEGT. The ends were cut back, 5 bases at V and 4 bases at J, with 6 bases in the middle. The CDR3 runs 12 residues. The CDR3 reads CASSRGYNEQFF. The CDR3 DNA reads TGTGCCAGCAGTCGGGGGTACAATGAGCAGTTCTTC.

In this sample, this clone turned up once. This chain links TRBV28 with TRBJ1-4, with 9 bases fitting TRBD1. V shed 9 bases, J shed 0 bases, and the junction held 8 bases outside the gene matches. CDR3 length equals 16 residues. CDR1 and CDR2 (germline): MDHEN, SYDVKM. The CDR3 nucleotides are TGTGCCAGAGGGACAGGGCGGTCTTCAACTAATGAAAAACTGTTTTTT. Translating it yields CARGTGRSSTNEKLFF.

The J gene is TRBJ2-6, the V gene TRBV29-1; the D is unclear. V lost 3 bases and J 2 bases, leaving 14 bases between the germline ends. CDR3 size: 16 residues. Germline V gene sequence: CDR1 SQVTM, CDR2 ANQGSEA. The CDR3 loop reads CSVESIETPGANVLTF. The CDR3 DNA reads as TGCAGCGTTGAGTCCATTGAAACTCCTGGGGCCAACGTCCTGACTTTC. The full variable domain, completed using reference TRBV29-1 and TRBJ2-6, is SAVISQKPSRDICQRGTSLTIQCQVDSQVTMMFWYRQQPGQSLTLIATANQGSEATYESGFVIDKFPISRPNLTFSTLTVSNMSPEDSSIYLCSVESIETPGANVLTFGAGSRLTVL.

The V call is TRBV7-6, the J call TRBJ2-4, with D possibly being TRBD1 (6 bases). Looked up from germline, CDR1 is SGHVS and CDR2 is FNYEAQ. The CDR3 extends over 13 amino acids. Trimming pared 5 bases from V and 6 bases from J, leaving 11 bases between. CDR3 bases: TGTGCCAGCAGCCTCGGACAGAGAAACATTCAGTACTTC. Encoded protein: CASSLGQRNIQYF. Together with reference TRBV7-6 and TRBJ2-4, the CDR3 gives the full variable domain: GAGVSQSPRYKVTKRGQDVALRCDPISGHVSLYWYRQALGQGPEFLTYFNYEAQQDKSGLPNDRFSAERPEGSISTLTIQRTEQRDSAMYRCASSLGQRNIQYFGAGTRLSVL.

V is TRBV5-1 and J is TRBJ1-2; no definite D call. CDR1 and CDR2 (germline): SGHRS, YFSETQ. Trimming removed 1 base at V and 7 bases at J, with 14 bases between. CDR3 length equals 14 residues. CDR3 in DNA: TGCGCCAGCAGCTTGACCCAGGCCTCTCCTGGCTACACCTTC. It translates to CASSLTQASPGYTF.

This rearrangement joins TRBV7-3 to TRBJ2-7, with 7 bases identical to TRBD1. V shed 5 bases, J shed 1 base, and the junction held 8 bases outside the gene matches. CDR1 is SGHTA and CDR2 is FQGTGA in the germline V gene. The CDR3 is 15 residues long. The CDR3 sequence is CASSLDRVRSYEQYF. The DNA of the CDR3 is TGTGCCAGCAGCCTAGACAGGGTAAGGTCCTACGAGCAGTACTTC.

Written as DNA, the CDR3 is TGTGCCAGCAGCGACGCGCGGGGTTTAGATGAGCAGTTCTTC. As protein: CASSDARGLDEQFF. This rearrangement joins TRBV11-3 to TRBJ2-1, with D perhaps matching TRBD2 (6 bases). The CDR3 extends over 14 amino acids. Trimming removed 5 bases at V and 8 bases at J, with 16 bases between. Looked up from germline, CDR1 is SGHNT and CDR2 is YENEEA.

The chain carries TRBV18 and TRBJ2-1; tentatively, D is TRBD2 (6 bases). Trimming took 4 bases from V and 0 from J, leaving 13 bases between them. The germline CDR1 and CDR2 sequences are KGHSH and LQKENI. This CDR3 has 16 residues. In DNA form, the CDR3 reads TGTGCCAGCTCACTGTCTAGCGCTCCCTCCTACAATGAGCAGTTCTTC. As protein: CASSLSSAPSYNEQFF.

This sequence joins TRBV20-1 and TRBJ2-7, with 7 bases lining up with TRBD1. The CDR3 covers 14 residues. The V and J ends lost 3 bases and 2 bases, in that order; junction bases with no gene match: 7. From germline, CDR1 is DFQATT and CDR2 SNEGSKA (reference sequence). CDR3 DNA sequence: TGCAGTGCTAGTGCGCTCCAGGGGGCCTACGAGCAGTACTTC. It yields the protein CSASALQGAYEQYF.